This is a list of T cell receptor beta chains from one sample in a study of post-analysis software for immune sequencing data. A single record per CDR3 protein comes from TCRdb applying MiXCR to the PCR reads. The sample holds fewer than 700,000 distinct CDR3 sequences; roughly two fifths are singletons and the top ten take 1.5% to 2%. The sequencing sample was made of blood. The receptor source for this set is a girl between 10 and 17 years old with multiple sclerosis. Each CDR3 is given without its conserved first and last residue.

>TRBV6-5|TRBJ1-2
ASSYASRGENYGYT
>TRBV5-1|TRBJ2-1
ASSPTDTNNEQF
>TRBV3-1|TRBJ2-3
ASSALAGVTDTQY
>TRBV7-2|TRBJ1-1
ASSLGPTEAF
>TRBV15|TRBJ1-2
ATSREGQSYGYT
>TRBV6-2/TRBV6-3|TRBJ2-7
ASCASGTYEQY
>TRBV6-2/TRBV6-3|TRBJ1-5
ASSYLRGFRNQPQH
>TRBV2|TRBJ2-4
ASRSGEARGNIQY
>TRBV6-6|TRBJ1-2
ASTIGGFDGYT
>TRBV6-5|-
ASSYSNQGTYEQY
>TRBV7-6|TRBJ1-1
ASSQGHPSDTETF
>TRBV9|TRBJ2-1
ASSVSGNPNDEQF